The clone carrying this T cell receptor (beta chain) was recorded at least ten times. CDR1 SGHRS and CDR2 YFSETQ come from the germline V gene. Between the trimmed V and J ends, which lost 4 bases and 4 bases, there was a span of 12 bases. The CDR3 contains 14 residues. TCRdb itself ran the 5' RACE reads through MiXCR, one entry per CDR3 protein. The sample records some 89,000 distinct CDR3 sequences, 4.3% being singletons. The data belong to a study of neurological immune-mediated disorders. Time point defined: longitudinal time-point 3. Libraries used 2 million unsorted PBMCs kept frozen in RNAlater.

This TCR was recovered from a woman in her sixties or seventies with multiple sclerosis. The V gene is TRBV5-1, the J gene TRBJ2-1; D unresolved. Material: PBMCs. The CDR3 bases are TGCGCCAGCAGCCCAAGCGTGGAGTACAATGAGCAGTTCTTC. This translates into CASSPSVEYNEQFF. The complete variable domain, with remaining parts taken from reference TRBV5-1 and TRBJ2-1, reads KAGVTQTPRYLIKTRGQQVTLSCSPISGHRSVSWYQQTPGQGLQFLFEYFSETQRNKGNFPGRFSGRQFSNSRSEMNVSTLELGDSALYLCASSPSVEYNEQFFGPGTRLTVL.